This entry features one T cell receptor beta chain sequence. Its antigen is unknown. Produced via immunoSEQ multiplex PCR; TCRdb's table is partial and in-frame only. The sample contains approximately 73,000 clones, roughly 82% of which appear only once. This record comes from a study of T cell responses to AZD1222 COVID-19 vaccine. Study-level findings and limits: Compared with day 0, the breadth and depth of the Spike-specific TCR repertoire rose significantly after two doses of AZD1222. Repertoire sampling happened only post peak T cell response.

This receptor was identified in an adult in good health. The input for sequencing was peripheral blood, taken on day 0 of AZD1222 vaccination.

CDR3 DNA sequence: TGTGCCATCAGTGACCCTCAAGAGACCCAGTACTTC. The encoded protein is CAISDPQETQYF. The V and J genes are TRBV10-3 and TRBJ2-5; no clear D gene. CDR1 is ENHRY and CDR2 is SYGVKD in the germline V gene. The CDR3 spans 12 residues. With 3 bases removed from V and 2 bases from J, the gap between germline ends came to 4 bases.